The next 3 T cell receptor beta chains were all read from a single sample in a study of blood T cell repertoires in COVID-19. Clones were sequenced by immunoSEQ multiplex PCR, and TCRdb holds only the in-frame ones, with some missing. Of fewer than 250,000 clones in the sample, around 82% were seen once. Sequencing used peripheral blood. The receptors were sampled from a woman aged 50 to 60 with acute or convalescent COVID-19.

At least ten counts were recorded for this clone. J is TRBJ1-3 and V is TRBV11-3, with 9 bases lining up with TRBD1. CDR1 SGHNT and CDR2 YENEEA come from the germline V gene. The CDR3 extends over 17 amino acids. Trimming removed 3 bases from V and 2 bases from J; junction bases left unmatched: 8. In DNA form, the CDR3 reads TGTGCCAGCAGCTTGCCGGGGACAGGGTTTACTGGAAACACCATATATTTT. This gives the protein CASSLPGTGFTGNTIYF.

The V gene is TRBV3-1 (or the pseudogene TRBV3-2), the J gene TRBJ1-3, with D tentatively TRBD1 (5 bases). Germline V gives CDR1 LGHDT, CDR2 YNNKEL (reference sequence). This CDR3 contains 16 residues. V was cut by 1 base and J by 3 bases, with 13 bases left in between. CDR3 coding DNA: TGTGCCAGCAGCCAAGCCGGACAAACCAGTGGAAACACCATATATTTT. Encoded protein: CASSQAGQTSGNTIYF.

This clone was observed a single time. This chain uses TRBV20-1 with TRBJ1-2; D not certain. Trimming removed 7 bases at V and 6 bases at J, with 12 bases between. Looked up from germline, CDR1 is DFQATT and CDR2 is SNEGSKA (reference sequence). The CDR3 sequence is 11 residues long. CDR3: CSVEGFHGYTF. In DNA form, the CDR3 reads TGCAGTGTGGAGGGATTTCATGGCTACACCTTC.